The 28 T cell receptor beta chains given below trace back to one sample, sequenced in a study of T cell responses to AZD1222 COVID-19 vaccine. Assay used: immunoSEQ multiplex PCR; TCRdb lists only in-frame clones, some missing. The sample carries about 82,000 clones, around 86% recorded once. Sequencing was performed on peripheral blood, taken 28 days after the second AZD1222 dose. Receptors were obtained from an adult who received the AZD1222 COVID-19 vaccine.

The chain's CDR3 is CSVEDPPGQLYF. Written as DNA, the CDR3 is TGCAGCGTTGAAGACCCCCCGGGACAGTTGTACTTC. The genes are TRBV29-1 and TRBJ2-7, with 7 bases identical to TRBD1. Trimming took 0 bases from V and 12 from J; bases not matched to a gene: 8. The CDR3 runs to 12 residues. Germline lookup yields CDR1 SQVTM and CDR2 ANQGSEA.

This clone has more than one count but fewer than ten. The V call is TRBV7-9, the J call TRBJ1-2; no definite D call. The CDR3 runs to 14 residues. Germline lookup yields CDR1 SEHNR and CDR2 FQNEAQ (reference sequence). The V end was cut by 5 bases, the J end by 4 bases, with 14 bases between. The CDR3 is CASSPLLEGYGYTF. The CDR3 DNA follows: TGTGCCAGCAGCCCGTTGCTCGAGGGCTATGGCTACACCTTC.

In DNA, the CDR3 is TGTGCCAGCAGTGTACAGGGGTTGTCTAATGAAAAACTGTTTTTT. This encodes CASSVQGLSNEKLFF. The chain employs TRBV2 and TRBJ1-4; 7 bases map to TRBD1. CDR3 length: 15 residues. Per the germline V gene, CDR1 is SNHLY and CDR2 is FYNNEI. Trimming cost V 4 bases and J 3 bases; bases outside gene matches: 5.

CDR3 DNA sequence: TGTGCCAGCAGTGTTTTGAGCATCTCTGGAAACACCATATATTTT. This translates into CASSVLSISGNTIYF. The V gene is TRBV2, the J gene TRBJ1-3; no firm D call. The CDR3 has 15 residues. V gave up 4 bases and J gave up 0 bases, with 10 bases separating them. The V gene's germline CDR1 is SNHLY and CDR2 FYNNEI.

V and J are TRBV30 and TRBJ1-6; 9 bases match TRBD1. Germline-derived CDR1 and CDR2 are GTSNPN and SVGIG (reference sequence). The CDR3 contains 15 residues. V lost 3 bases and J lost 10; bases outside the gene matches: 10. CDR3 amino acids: CAWSDNPDRGSPLHF. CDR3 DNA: TGTGCCTGGAGCGACAACCCCGACAGGGGGTCACCCCTCCACTTT.

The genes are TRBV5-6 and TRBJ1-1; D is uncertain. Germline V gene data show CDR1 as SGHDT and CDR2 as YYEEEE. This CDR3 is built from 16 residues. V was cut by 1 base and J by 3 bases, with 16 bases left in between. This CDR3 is CASSLSGRDLYTEAFF. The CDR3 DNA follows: TGTGCCAGCAGCTTGTCCGGACGCGATCTGTACACTGAAGCTTTCTTT.

In nucleotides, the CDR3 is TGTGCCAGCAGCTTCGGCAGGTCTGAAAAACTGTTTTTT. The encoded protein is CASSFGRSEKLFF. The J gene is TRBJ1-4, the V gene TRBV5-4, with D unclear. The V end was cut by 2 bases, the J end by 7 bases, with 9 bases between. Germline V gene sequence: CDR1 SGHNT, CDR2 YYREEE (reference sequence). The CDR3 consists of 13 residues.

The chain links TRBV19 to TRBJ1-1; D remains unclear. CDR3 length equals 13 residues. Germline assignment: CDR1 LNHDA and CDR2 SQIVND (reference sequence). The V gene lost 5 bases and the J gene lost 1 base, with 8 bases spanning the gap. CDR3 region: CASSEQKNTEAFF. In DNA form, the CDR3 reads TGTGCCAGTAGTGAACAGAAGAACACTGAAGCTTTCTTT. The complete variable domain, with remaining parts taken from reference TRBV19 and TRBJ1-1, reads DGGITQSPKYLFRKEGQNVTLSCEQNLNHDAMYWYRQDPGQGLRLIYYSQIVNDFQKGDIAEGYSVSREKKESFPLTVTSAQKNPTAFYLCASSEQKNTEAFFGQGTRLTVV.

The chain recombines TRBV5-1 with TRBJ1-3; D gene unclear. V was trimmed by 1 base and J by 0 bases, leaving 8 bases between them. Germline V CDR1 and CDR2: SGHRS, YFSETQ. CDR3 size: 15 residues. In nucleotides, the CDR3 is TGCGCCAGCAGCTTGAGCCGGAGCTCTGGAAACACCATATATTTT. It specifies CASSLSRSSGNTIYF.

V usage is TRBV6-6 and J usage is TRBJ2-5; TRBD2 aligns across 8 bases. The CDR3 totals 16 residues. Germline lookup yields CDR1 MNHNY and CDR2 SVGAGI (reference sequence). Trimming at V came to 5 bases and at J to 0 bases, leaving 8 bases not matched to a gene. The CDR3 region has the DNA TGTGCCAGCAGTAACCGGGGGGGCTCAGACCAAGAGACCCAGTACTTC. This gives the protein CASSNRGGSDQETQYF.

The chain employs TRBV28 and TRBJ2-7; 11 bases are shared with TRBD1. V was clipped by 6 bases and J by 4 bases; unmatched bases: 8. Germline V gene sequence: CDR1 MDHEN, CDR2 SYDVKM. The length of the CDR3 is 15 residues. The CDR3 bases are TGTGCCAGCAGCTCGGGGACAGGGGGTAGGTACGAGCAGTACTTC. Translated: CASSSGTGGRYEQYF. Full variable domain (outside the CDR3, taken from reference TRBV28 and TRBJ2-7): DVKVTQSSRYLVKRTGEKVFLECVQDMDHENMFWYRQDPGLGLRLIYFSYDVKMKEKGDIPEGYSVSREKKERFSLILESASTNQTSMYLCASSSGTGGRYEQYFGPGTRLTVT.

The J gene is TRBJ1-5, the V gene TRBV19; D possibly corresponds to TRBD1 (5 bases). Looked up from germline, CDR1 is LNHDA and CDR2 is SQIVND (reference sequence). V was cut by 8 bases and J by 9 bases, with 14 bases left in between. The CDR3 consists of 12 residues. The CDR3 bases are TGTGCCAGTGGGCCGGGGGAAACGCCCCAGCATTTT. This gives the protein CASGPGETPQHF.

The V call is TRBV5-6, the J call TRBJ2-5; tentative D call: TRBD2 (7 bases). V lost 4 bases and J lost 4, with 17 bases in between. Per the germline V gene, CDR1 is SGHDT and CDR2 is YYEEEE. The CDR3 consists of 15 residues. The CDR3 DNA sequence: TGTGCCAGCAGCCAGACGGGGGGCGCGAGAGAGACCCAGTACTTC. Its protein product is CASSQTGGARETQYF.

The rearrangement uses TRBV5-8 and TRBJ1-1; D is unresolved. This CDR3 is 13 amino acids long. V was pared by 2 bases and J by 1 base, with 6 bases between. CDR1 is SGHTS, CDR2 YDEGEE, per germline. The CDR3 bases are TGTGCCAGCAGCTTTCGCAGGAACACTGAAGCTTTCTTT. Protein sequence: CASSFRRNTEAFF. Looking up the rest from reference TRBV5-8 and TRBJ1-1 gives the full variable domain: EAGVTQSPTHLIKTRGQQATLRCSPISGHTSVYWYQQALGLGLQFLLWYDEGEERNRGNFPPRFSGRQFPNYSSELNVNALELEDSALYLCASSFRRNTEAFFGQGTRLTVV.

The CDR3 nucleotides read TGCGCCAGCAGTAACACAGGATGGGGTACTGAAGCTTTCTTT. It specifies CASSNTGWGTEAFF. This chain links TRBV10-1 with TRBJ1-1; tentative D call: TRBD1 (5 bases). V was pared by 5 bases and J by 5 bases, with 15 bases between. The germline gives CDR1 WNHNN, CDR2 SYGVQD (reference sequence). The CDR3 is 14 amino acids.

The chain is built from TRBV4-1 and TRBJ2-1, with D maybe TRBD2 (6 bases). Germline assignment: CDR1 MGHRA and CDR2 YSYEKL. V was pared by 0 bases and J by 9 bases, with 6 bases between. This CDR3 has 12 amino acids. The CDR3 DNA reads TGCGCCAGCAGCCAAGACGGGGGTGAGCAGTTCTTC. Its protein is CASSQDGGEQFF.

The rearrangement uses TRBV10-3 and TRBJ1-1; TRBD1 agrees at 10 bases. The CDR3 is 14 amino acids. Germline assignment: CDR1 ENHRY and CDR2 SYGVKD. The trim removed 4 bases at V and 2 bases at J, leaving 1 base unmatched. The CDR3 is CAISGDRGNTEAFF. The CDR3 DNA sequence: TGTGCCATCAGTGGGGACAGGGGAAACACTGAAGCTTTCTTT.

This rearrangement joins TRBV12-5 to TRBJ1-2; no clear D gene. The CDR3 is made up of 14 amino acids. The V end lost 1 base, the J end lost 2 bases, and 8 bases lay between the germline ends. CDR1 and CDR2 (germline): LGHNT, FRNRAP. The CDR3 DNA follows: TGTGCTAGTGGTTTGGCCTCGGGGAACTATGGCTACACCTTC. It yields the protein CASGLASGNYGYTF.

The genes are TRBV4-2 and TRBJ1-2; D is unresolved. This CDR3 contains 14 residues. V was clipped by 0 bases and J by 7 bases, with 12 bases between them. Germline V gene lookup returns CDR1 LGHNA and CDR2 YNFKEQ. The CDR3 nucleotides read TGTGCCAGCAGCCAAGAGAGGACCGCTGGTGGCTACACCTTC. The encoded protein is CASSQERTAGGYTF.

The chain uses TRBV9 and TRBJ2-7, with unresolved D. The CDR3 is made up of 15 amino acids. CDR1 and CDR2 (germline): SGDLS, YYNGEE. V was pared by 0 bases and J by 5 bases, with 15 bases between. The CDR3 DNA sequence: TGTGCCAGCAGCGTAGAGACTGCACCCCCGGACGAGCAGTACTTC. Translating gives CASSVETAPPDEQYF.

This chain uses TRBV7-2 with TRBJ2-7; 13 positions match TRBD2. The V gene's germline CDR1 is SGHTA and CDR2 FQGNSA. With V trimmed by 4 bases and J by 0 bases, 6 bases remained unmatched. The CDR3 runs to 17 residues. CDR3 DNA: TGTGCCAGCAGCTATAGACTAGCGGGGGGAAGCTCCTACGAGCAGTACTTC. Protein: CASSYRLAGGSSYEQYF.

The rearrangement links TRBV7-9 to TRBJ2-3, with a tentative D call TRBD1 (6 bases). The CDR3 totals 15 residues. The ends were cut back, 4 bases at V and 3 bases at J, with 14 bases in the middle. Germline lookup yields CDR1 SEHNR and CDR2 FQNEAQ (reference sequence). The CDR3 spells CASSSGARVTDTQYF. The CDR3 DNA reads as TGTGCCAGCAGCTCAGGGGCGAGAGTAACAGATACGCAGTATTTT.

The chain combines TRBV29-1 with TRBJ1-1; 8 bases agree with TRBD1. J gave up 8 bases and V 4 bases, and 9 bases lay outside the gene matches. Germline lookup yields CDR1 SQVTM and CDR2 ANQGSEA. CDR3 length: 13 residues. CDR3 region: CSVVRQGAGEAFF. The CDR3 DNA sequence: TGCAGCGTTGTACGGCAGGGGGCCGGCGAAGCTTTCTTT.

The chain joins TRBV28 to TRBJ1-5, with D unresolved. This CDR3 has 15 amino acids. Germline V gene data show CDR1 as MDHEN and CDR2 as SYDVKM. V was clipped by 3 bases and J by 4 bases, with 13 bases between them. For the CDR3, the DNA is TGTGCCAGCAGTTTGAGGTTGGAGGTTAATCAGCCCCAGCATTTT. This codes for CASSLRLEVNQPQHF. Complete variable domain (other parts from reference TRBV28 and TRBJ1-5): DVKVTQSSRYLVKRTGEKVFLECVQDMDHENMFWYRQDPGLGLRLIYFSYDVKMKEKGDIPEGYSVSREKKERFSLILESASTNQTSMYLCASSLRLEVNQPQHFGDGTRLSIL.

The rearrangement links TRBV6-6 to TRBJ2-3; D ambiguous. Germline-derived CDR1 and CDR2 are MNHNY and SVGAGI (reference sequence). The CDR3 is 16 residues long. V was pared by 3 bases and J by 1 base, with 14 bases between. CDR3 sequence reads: CASSYVGVSGTDTQYF. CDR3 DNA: TGTGCCAGCAGTTATGTTGGGGTTTCGGGCACAGATACGCAGTATTTT.

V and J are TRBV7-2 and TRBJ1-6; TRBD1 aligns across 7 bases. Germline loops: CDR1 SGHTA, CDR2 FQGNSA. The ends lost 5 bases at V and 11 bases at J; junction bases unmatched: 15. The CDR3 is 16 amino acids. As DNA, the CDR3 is TGTGCCAGCAGCGGAAGGTCAGGGGGTTTCGTGCCACCCCTCCACTTT. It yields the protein CASSGRSGGFVPPLHF.

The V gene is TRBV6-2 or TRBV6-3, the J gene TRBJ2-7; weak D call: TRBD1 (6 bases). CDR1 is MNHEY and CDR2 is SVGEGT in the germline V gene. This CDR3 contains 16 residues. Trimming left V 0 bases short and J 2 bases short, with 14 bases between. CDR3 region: CASSYSGTKLTYEQYF. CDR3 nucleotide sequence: TGTGCCAGCAGTTACTCCGGGACAAAACTCACCTACGAGCAGTACTTC.

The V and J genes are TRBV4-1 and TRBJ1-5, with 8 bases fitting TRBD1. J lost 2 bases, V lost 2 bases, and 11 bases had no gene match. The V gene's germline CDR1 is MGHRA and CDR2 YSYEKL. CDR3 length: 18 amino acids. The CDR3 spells CASSQPQGVGIGNQPQHF. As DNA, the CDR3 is TGCGCCAGCAGCCAACCACAGGGGGTCGGGATCGGCAATCAGCCCCAGCATTTT.